This TCR beta chain originates from a study of shared clonotypes between healthy human individuals. Turning to the study itself: The study used three CD4 naive, three CD4 memory, two CD8 naive and one CD8 memory plate per donor. Study observations and caveats: What naive subsets generally showed was a larger estimated richness than memory subsets showed.

Looked up from germline, CDR1 is LGHNA and CDR2 is YNFKEQ. With 3 bases removed from V and 9 bases from J, the gap between germline ends came to 7 bases. This CDR3 contains 11 residues. With regard to this clone: Its cognate antigen is unknown. Other DNA sequences in this sample translate to the same CDR3.

Samples underwent the assay at deep level. Data came from immunoSEQ multiplex PCR; TCRdb stores just in-frame clones and leaves some out. Counted here are 2 million to 2.5 million clones, roughly 96% occurring once; the ten biggest clones make up more than 0.1%. The V and J genes are TRBV4-2 and TRBJ2-3; D uncertain. The sequence came from a man between 18 and 35 years old in good health. Input material: naive CD4+ T cells sorted from blood. Described subset: CD45RA+ positively selected. The CDR3 region is CASSQADTQYF. CDR3 in DNA: TGTGCCAGCAGCCAGGCGGACACGCAGTATTTT.